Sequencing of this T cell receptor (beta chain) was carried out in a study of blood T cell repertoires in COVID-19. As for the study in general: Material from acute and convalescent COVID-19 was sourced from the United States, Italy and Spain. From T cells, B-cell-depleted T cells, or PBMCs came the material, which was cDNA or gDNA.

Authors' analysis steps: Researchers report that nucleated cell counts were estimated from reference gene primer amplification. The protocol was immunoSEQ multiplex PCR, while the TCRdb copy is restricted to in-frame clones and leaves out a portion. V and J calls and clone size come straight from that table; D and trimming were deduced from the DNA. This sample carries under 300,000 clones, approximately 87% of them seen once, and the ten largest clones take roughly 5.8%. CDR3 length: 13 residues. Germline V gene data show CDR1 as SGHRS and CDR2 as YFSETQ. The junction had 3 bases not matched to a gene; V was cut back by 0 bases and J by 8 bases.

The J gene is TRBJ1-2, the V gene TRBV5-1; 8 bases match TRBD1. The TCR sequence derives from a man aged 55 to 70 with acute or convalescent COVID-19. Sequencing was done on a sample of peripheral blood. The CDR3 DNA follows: TGCGCCAGCAGCTTGGGACAGGGGCAGGGCTACACCTTC. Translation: CASSLGQGQGYTF.